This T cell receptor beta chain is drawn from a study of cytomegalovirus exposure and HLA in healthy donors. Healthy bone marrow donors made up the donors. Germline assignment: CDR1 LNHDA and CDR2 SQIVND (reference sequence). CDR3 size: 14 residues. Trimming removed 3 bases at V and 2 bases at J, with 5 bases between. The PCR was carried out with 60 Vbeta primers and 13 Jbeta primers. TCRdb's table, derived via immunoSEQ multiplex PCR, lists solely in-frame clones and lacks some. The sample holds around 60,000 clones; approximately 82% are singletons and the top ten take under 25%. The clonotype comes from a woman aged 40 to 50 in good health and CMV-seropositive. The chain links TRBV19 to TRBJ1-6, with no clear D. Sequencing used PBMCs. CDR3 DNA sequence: TGTGCCAGTAGTATGGCCACCTATAATTCACCCCTCCACTTT. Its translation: CASSMATYNSPLHF.